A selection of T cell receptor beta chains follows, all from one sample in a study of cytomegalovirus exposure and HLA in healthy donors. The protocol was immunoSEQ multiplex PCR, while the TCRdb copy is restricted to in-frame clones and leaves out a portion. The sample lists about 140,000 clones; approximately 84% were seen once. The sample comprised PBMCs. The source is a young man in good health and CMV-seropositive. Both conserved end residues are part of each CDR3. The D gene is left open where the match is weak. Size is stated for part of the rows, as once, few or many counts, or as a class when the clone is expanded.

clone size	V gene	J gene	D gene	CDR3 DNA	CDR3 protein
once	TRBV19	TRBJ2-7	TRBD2	TGTGCCAGTAGTATTCCGGGGGCTAGCGGGAGCTACGAGCAGTACTTC	CASSIPGASGSYEQYF
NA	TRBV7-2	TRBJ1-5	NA	TGTGCCAGCAGCCCCGGGGGTACCAGCAATCAGCCCCAGCATTTT	CASSPGGTSNQPQHF
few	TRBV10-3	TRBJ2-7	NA	TGTGCCATCAGTGAGCGCCAGACAGGACCGCTTACACAGCAGTACTTC	CAISERQTGPLTQQYF
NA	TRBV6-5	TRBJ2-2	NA	TGTGCCAGCAATCTAAACGGGGGTAGCACCGGGGAGCTGTTTTTT	CASNLNGGSTGELFF
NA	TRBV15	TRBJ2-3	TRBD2	TGTGCCACCAGCAGAGACTGGCGGGGGAGCACAGATACGCAGTATTTT	CATSRDWRGSTDTQYF
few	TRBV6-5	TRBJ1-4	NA	TGTGCCAGCAGTTACTCGGCAGGGCGACATGAAAAACTGTTTTTT	CASSYSAGRHEKLFF
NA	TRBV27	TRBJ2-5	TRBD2	TGTGCCAGCAGTCCTTTCCTGACGACTAGCGGAGGACAAGAGACCCAGTACTTC	CASSPFLTTSGGQETQYF
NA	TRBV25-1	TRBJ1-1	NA	TGTGCCAGCAGTGAATTGGGTCTTGAGGGCACTGAAGCTTTCTTT	CASSELGLEGTEAFF
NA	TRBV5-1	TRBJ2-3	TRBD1	TGCGCCAGCCGGGACAGGGAGCTTCTTACGCAGTATTTT	CASRDRELLTQYF
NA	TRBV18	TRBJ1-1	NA	TGTGCCAGCTCCGCCGGGGGGGCGAGCACTGAAGCTTTCTTT	CASSAGGASTEAFF
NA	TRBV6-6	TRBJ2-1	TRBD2	TGTGCCAGCAGTTACTCCCGGGGGGGTGAGCAGTTCTTC	CASSYSRGGEQFF
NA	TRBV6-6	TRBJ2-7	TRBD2	TGTGCCAGCAGCTCTAGCGGGCTGGCCTACGAGCAGTACTTC	CASSSSGLAYEQYF
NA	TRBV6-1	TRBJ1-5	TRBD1	TGTGCCAGCAGTGGCTCACCGGGACAGGGGAGAACGAGCAATCAGCCCCAGCATTTT	CASSGSPGQGRTSNQPQHF
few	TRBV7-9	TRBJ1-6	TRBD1	TGTGCCAGCAGCTCGCCGGACAGGGGTGATAATTCACCCCTCCACTTT	CASSSPDRGDNSPLHF
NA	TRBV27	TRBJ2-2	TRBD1	TGTGCCAGCAGTTTGGGTCCGGGACAGGGGCTTCCCGGGGAGCTGTTTTTT	CASSLGPGQGLPGELFF
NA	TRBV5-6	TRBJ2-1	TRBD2	TGTGCCAGCAGCTTGTTTAGCGGGGGGGTGTCCTACAATGAGCAGTTCTTC	CASSLFSGGVSYNEQFF
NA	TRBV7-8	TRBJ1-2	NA	TGTGCCAGCAGCTCCTATGACGGGGGTGGCTACACCTTC	CASSSYDGGGYTF
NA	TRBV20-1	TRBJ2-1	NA	TGCAGTGCTAGATTAGTGAATGAGCAGTTCTTC	CSARLVNEQFF
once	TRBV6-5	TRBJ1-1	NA	TGTGCCAGCACCAGGGCAGCCCCGGGCGCTGAAGCTTTCTTT	CASTRAAPGAEAFF
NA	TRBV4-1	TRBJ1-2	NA	TGCGCCAGCAGCTCTCCCCGAGGCGCATATGGCTACACCTTC	CASSSPRGAYGYTF
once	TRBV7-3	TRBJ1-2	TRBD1	TGTGCCAGCAGCCGTCAGGGGGCGAGTGGCTACACCTTC	CASSRQGASGYTF
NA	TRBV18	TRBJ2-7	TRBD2	TGTGCCAGCTCACCCCAGAGCGGGGGGGGATCCTACGAGCAGTACTTC	CASSPQSGGGSYEQYF
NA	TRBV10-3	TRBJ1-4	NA	TGTGCCATCAGTGCGTCAACTAATGAAAAACTGTTTTTT	CAISASTNEKLFF
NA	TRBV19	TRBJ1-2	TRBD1	TGTGCCAGTAGTCCACCGGGACAGGGTTTCTACACCTTC	CASSPPGQGFYTF
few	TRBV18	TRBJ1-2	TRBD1	TGTGCCAGCTCATCTTCTGACAGGGGGAACTATGGCTACACCTTC	CASSSSDRGNYGYTF
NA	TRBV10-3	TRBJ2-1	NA	TGTGCCATCAGTGAGTTAGCCAGCTCCTACAATGAGCAGTTCTTC	CAISELASSYNEQFF
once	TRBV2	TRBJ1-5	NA	TGTGCCAGCAGTTTCGAAACTGATCAGCCCCAGCATTTT	CASSFETDQPQHF
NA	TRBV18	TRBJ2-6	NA	TGTGCCAGCTCAGGGGCCAGGCCCTCTGGGGCCAACGTCCTGACTTTC	CASSGARPSGANVLTF
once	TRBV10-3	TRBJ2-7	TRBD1	TGTGCCATCAGTGACCTTACCGGGACAGGGGCCTACGAGCAGTACTTC	CAISDLTGTGAYEQYF
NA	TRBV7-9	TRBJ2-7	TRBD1	TGTGCCAGCAGGACCGGGACAGGGGGCGAGCAGTACTTC	CASRTGTGGEQYF
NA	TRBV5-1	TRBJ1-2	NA	TGCGCCAGCAGCTTGGGAGGCAGTGACCTATGGGGCTACACCTTC	CASSLGGSDLWGYTF